A single sample gave rise to the 2 T cell receptor beta chains below, sequenced in a study of cytomegalovirus exposure and HLA in healthy donors. Both 60 Vbeta primers and 13 Jbeta primers went into the PCR. TCRdb's table, derived via immunoSEQ multiplex PCR, lists solely in-frame clones and lacks some. The sample has 150,000 or so clones; around 76% are singletons. Sequenced input: PBMCs. The receptors come from a female donor in good health and CMV-seronegative.

This clone appeared a single time. This chain connects TRBV29-1 to TRBJ2-5; possible D gene TRBD1, 6 bases. CDR1 is SQVTM, CDR2 ANQGSEA, per germline. This CDR3 spans 12 amino acids. Trimming removed 5 bases at V and 5 bases at J, with 12 bases between. The CDR3 here is CSVTGSDETQYF. The CDR3 region has the DNA TGCAGCGTTACAGGGTCTGATGAGACCCAGTACTTC.

The J gene is TRBJ1-1, the V gene TRBV11-1, with TRBD1 as a possible D gene (5 bases). The germline V gene encodes CDR1 SGHAT and CDR2 FQDESV (reference sequence). CDR3 length equals 14 residues. The V and J ends lost 5 bases and 0 bases respectively, with 10 bases between them. CDR3 region: CASSLQVMNTEAFF. Written as DNA, the CDR3 is TGTGCCAGCAGCCTACAGGTGATGAACACTGAAGCTTTCTTT.